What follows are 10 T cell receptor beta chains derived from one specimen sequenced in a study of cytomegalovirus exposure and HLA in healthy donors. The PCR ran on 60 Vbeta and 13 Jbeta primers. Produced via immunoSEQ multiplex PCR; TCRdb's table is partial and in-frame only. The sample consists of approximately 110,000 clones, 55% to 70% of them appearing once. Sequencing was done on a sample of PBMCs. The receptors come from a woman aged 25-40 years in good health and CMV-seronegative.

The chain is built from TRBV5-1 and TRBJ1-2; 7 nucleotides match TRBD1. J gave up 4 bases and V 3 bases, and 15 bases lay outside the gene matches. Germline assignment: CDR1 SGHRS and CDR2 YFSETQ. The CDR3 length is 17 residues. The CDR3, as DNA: TGCGCCAGCAGCTCAGGGGACAGCAAAGGAGTAATCTATGGCTACACCTTC. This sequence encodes CASSSGDSKGVIYGYTF.

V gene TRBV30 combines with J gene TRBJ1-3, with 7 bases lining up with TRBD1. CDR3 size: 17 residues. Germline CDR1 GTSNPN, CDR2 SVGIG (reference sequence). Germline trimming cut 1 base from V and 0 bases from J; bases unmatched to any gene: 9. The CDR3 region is CAWSGRQGVGSGNTIYF. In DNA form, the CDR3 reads TGTGCCTGGAGTGGTCGACAGGGAGTGGGCTCTGGAAACACCATATATTTT.

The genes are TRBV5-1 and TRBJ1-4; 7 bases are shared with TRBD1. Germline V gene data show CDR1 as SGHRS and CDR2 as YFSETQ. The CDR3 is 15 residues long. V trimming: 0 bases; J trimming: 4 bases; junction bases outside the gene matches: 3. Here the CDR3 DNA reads TGCGCCAGCAGCTTGGAGGGACAGCTTAATGAAAAACTGTTTTTT. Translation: CASSLEGQLNEKLFF.

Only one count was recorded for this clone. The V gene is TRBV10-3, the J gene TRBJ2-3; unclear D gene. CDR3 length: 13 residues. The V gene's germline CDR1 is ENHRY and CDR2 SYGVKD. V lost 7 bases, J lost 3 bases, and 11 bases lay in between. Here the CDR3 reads CAIKSARTDTQYF. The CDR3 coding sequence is TGTGCCATCAAATCGGCTAGAACAGATACGCAGTATTTT.

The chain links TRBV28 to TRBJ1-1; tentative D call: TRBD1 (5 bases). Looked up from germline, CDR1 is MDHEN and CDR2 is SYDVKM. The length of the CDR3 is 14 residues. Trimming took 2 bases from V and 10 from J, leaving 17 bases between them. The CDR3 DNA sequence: TGTGCCAGCAGTTTACAGGGCGGGGGGGGGATAGCTTTCTTT. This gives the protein CASSLQGGGGIAFF.

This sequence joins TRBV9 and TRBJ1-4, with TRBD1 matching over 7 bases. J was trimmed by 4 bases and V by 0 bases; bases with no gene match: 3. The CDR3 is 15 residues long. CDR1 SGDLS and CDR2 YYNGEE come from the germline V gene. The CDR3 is CASSVGTGLNEKLFF. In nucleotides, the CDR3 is TGTGCCAGCAGCGTAGGGACAGGCCTTAATGAAAAACTGTTTTTT.

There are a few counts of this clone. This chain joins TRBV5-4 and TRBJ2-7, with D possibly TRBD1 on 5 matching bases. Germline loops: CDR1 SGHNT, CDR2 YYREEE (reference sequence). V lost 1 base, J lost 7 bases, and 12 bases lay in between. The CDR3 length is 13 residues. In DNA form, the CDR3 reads TGTGCCAGCAGCTTGCAGGGTAACAAAGAGCAGTACTTC. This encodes CASSLQGNKEQYF. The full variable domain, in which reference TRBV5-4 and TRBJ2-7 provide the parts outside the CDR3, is ETGVTQSPTHLIKTRGQQVTLRCSSQSGHNTVSWYQQALGQGPQFIFQYYREEENGRGNFPPRFSGLQFPNYSSELNVNALELDDSALYLCASSLQGNKEQYFGPGTRLTVT.

The CDR3, as DNA: TGTGCCAGCAGTGAAGGGCAGGGTACCCAGCCCCAGCATTTT. It codes for CASSEGQGTQPQHF. The chain uses TRBV2 and TRBJ1-5; tentatively, D is TRBD1 (5 bases). Germline V gene lookup returns CDR1 SNHLY and CDR2 FYNNEI. V lost 1 base, J lost 7 bases, and 11 bases lay in between. The CDR3 covers 14 residues.

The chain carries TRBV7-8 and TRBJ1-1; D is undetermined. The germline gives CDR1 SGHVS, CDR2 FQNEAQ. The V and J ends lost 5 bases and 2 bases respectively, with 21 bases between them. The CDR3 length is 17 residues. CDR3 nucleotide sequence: TGTGCCAGCAGCCGTACCAAGTCCCCGCGAGGAAACACTGAAGCTTTCTTT. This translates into CASSRTKSPRGNTEAFF.

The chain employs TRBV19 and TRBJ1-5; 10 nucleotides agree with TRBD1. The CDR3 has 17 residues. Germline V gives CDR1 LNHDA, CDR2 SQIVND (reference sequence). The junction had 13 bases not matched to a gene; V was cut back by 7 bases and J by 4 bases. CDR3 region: CASIDMGQGIGNQPQHF. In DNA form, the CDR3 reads TGTGCCAGTATCGATATGGGACAGGGGATAGGTAATCAGCCCCAGCATTTT.